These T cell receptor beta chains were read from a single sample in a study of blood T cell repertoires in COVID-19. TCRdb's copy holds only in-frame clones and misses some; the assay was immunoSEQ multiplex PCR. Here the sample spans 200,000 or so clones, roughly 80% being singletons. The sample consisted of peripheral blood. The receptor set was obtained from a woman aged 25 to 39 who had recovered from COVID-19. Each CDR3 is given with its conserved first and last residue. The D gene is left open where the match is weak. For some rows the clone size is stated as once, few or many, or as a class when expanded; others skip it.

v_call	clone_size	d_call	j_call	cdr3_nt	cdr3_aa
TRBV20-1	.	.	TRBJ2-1	TGCAGTTCGAACAGGTACAATGAGCAGTTCTTC	CSSNRYNEQFF
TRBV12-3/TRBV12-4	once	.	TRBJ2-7	TGTGCCAGCAGTCGCGTCAGGGGCGAGCAGTACTTC	CASSRVRGEQYF
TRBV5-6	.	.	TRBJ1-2	TGTGCCAGCAGCTTGGACAGGGAAAGGTCTGGCTACACCTTC	CASSLDRERSGYTF
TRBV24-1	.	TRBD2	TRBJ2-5	TGTGCCACCAGTGACACCGGGACTAGCGGGAGGTATGGGGAAGAGACCCAGTACTTC	CATSDTGTSGRYGEETQYF
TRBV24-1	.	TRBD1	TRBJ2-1	TGTGCCACCAGTGATTTTGGACAGGGGGAGGGCTCCTACAATGAGCAGTTCTTC	CATSDFGQGEGSYNEQFF
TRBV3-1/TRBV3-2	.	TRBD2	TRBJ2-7	TGTGCCAGCAGCCAAGCGGGAGGGGCTAGCGGGAGGAAACTGTACGAGCAGTACTTC	CASSQAGGASGRKLYEQYF
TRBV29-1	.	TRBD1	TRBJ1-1	TGCAGCGTTGAAGATCTTCGCGGGACAGGGCCTGAAGCTTTCTTT	CSVEDLRGTGPEAFF
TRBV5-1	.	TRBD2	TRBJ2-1	TGCGCCAGCGACCCGGGACTAGCGGGAGTCAATGAGCAGTTCTTC	CASDPGLAGVNEQFF
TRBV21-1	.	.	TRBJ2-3	TGTGCCAGCAGCTCTCGAGCCTCTGACAGAACTAGCACAGATACGCAGTATTTT	CASSSRASDRTSTDTQYF
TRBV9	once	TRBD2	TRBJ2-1	TGTGCCAGCAGCGTAACTAGCGACGATTCCAATGAGCAGTTCTTC	CASSVTSDDSNEQFF
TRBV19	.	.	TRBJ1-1	TGTGCCAGTAGTTGGGCCCAAGAAGCTTTCTTT	CASSWAQEAFF
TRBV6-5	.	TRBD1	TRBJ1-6	TGTGCCAGCCTGGGGGACAGGGATAATTCACCCCTCCACTTT	CASLGDRDNSPLHF
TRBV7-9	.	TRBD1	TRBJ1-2	TGTGCCAGCAGCTTCTTGGGGGGGCTGGGACAGGCCTCCTATGGCTACACCTTC	CASSFLGGLGQASYGYTF
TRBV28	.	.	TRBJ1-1	TGTGCCAGCAGTTCACCCGGGACAAGCACTGAAGCTTTCTTT	CASSSPGTSTEAFF
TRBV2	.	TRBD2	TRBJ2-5	TGTGCCAGCAGAAACCGACTAGCGGGACGAGAGACCCAGTACTTC	CASRNRLAGRETQYF
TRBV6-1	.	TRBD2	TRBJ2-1	TGTGCCAGCAGTGAAATACTAGCGGGAAGGTACAATGAGCAGTTCTTC	CASSEILAGRYNEQFF
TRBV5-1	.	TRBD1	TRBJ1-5	TGCGCCAGCAGCTCGGGACAGGGTGAACAGCCCCAGCATTTT	CASSSGQGEQPQHF
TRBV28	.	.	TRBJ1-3	TGTGCCAGCTCTTTCCTGTTAGACAGAAAGGGAAACACCATATATTTT	CASSFLLDRKGNTIYF
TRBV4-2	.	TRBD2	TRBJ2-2	TGTGCCAGCAGCCAAGATAGGCTAGCGGGGAACACCGGGGAGCTGTTTTTT	CASSQDRLAGNTGELFF
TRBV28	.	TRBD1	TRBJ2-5	TGTGCCAGCAGTCCCCTAGGGACAGGGTATGAGACCCAGTACTTC	CASSPLGTGYETQYF
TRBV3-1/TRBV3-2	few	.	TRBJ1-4	TGTGCCAGCAGCCAAGCACCAGTGGTTAATGAAAAACTGTTTTTT	CASSQAPVVNEKLFF
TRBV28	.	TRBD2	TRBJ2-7	TGTGCCAGCACCTCGGGAGGCAGACCCTACGAGCAGTACTTC	CASTSGGRPYEQYF
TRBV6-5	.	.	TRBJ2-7	TGTGCCAGCAGGCCCTCCTCTACTCTGAACGGAGCGAACTTC	CASRPSSTLNGANF
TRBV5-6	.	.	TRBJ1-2	TGTGCCAGCACATCAGGGCTAAACTATGGCTACACCTTC	CASTSGLNYGYTF
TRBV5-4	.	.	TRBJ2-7	TGTGCCAGCAGCTACGGAGGTCCGGGAAGTACCTACGAGCAGTACTTC	CASSYGGPGSTYEQYF
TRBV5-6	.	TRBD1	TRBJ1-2	TGTGCCAGCAGCTGGACAGGGGGATACGCAGGCTACACCTTC	CASSWTGGYAGYTF
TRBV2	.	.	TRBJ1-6	TGTGCCAGCAGTGAAGCGGGGGGAGGTAATAATTCACCCCTCCACTTT	CASSEAGGGNNSPLHF
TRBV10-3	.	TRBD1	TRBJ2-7	TGTGCCATCAGTGGGGGACAGGGGAGCTCCTACGAGCAGTACTTC	CAISGGQGSSYEQYF
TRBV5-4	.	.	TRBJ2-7	TGTGCCAGCAGCCCCCCGGAGGGAGGAGGCGAGCAGTACTTC	CASSPPEGGGEQYF
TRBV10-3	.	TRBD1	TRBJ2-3	TGTGCCATCAGTACCGGGACAGGGGGTCCGTCAGATACGCAGTATTTT	CAISTGTGGPSDTQYF
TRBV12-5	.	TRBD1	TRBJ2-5	TGTGCTAGTGGTCAAGGACAGGGCTTTGCGGAGACCCAGTACTTC	CASGQGQGFAETQYF
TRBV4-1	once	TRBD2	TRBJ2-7	TGCGCCAGCAGCCAAGGAACGGGAGGGTCCTACGAGCAGTACTTC	CASSQGTGGSYEQYF
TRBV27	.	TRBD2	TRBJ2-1	TGTGCCAGCAGTTTCCGACTAGCTATACATGAGCAGTTCTTC	CASSFRLAIHEQFF
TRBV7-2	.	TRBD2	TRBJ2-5	TGTGCCAGCAGCTTTGTAGCGGGAGGGGCGGAGACCCAGTACTTC	CASSFVAGGAETQYF
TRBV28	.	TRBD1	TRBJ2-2	TGTGCCAGCAGCTTTCCGGGACAGGCGTCGAACACCGGGGAGCTGTTTTTT	CASSFPGQASNTGELFF
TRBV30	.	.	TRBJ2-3	TGTGCCTGGAGTGTCGGGCTAGCGCGCACAGATACGCAGTATTTT	CAWSVGLARTDTQYF
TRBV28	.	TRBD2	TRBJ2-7	TGTGCCAGCAGTTTATCCGCAACTAGCGGGAGGCTCTACGAGCAGTACTTC	CASSLSATSGRLYEQYF
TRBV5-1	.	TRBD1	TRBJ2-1	TGCGCCAGCAGCCCTGAAAGTAGGGACAGGGGGAATGAGCAGTTCTTC	CASSPESRDRGNEQFF
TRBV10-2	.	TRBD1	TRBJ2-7	TGCGCCACCGCCGGACAGGAGCCCTACGAGCAGTACTTC	CATAGQEPYEQYF
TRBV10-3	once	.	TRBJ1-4	TGTGCCATCAGTGGTTCAGGGGACGGTGAAAAACTGTTTTTT	CAISGSGDGEKLFF
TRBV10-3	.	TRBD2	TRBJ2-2	TGTGCCATCAGCGTACAAACTAGCGCCGGGGAGCTGTTTTTT	CAISVQTSAGELFF
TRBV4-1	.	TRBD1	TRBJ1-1	TGCGCCAGCAGCGCACCCGGGACAGGGATCTCTTTCTTT	CASSAPGTGISFF
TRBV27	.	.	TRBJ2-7	TGTGCCAGCAGTTTATCACGCGCCCACTACGAGCAGTACTTC	CASSLSRAHYEQYF
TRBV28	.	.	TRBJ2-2	TGTGCCAGCATGACAGGATCAGGAACCGGGGAGCTGTTTTTT	CASMTGSGTGELFF
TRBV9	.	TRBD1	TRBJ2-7	TGTGCCAGCAGCGTAGGGACAGGGGCCTACGAGCAGTACTTC	CASSVGTGAYEQYF
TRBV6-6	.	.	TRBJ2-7	TGTGCCAGCAGTTTTCGGGTACACGAGCAGTACTTC	CASSFRVHEQYF
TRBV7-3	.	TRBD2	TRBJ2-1	TGTGCCAGCAGCTTCAATAGCGGGAGCTCCTACAATGAGCAGTTCTTC	CASSFNSGSSYNEQFF
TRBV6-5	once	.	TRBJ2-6	TGTGCCAGCAGTTACTCGAACACAGCTGGGGCCAACGTCCTGACTTTC	CASSYSNTAGANVLTF
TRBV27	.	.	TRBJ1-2	TGTGCCAGCAGTTTTCGGGGATTGAATGGCTACACCTTC	CASSFRGLNGYTF
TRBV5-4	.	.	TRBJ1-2	TGTGCCAGCAGCTCACTCGGGAATAACTATGGCTACACCTTC	CASSSLGNNYGYTF
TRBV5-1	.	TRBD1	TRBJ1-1	TGCGCCAGCAGCTATACAGGGGGAACTGAAGCTTTCTTT	CASSYTGGTEAFF
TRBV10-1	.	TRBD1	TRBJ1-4	TGCGCCAGCAGTGAGTCGTTACAGGGGAAGGTGTTTTTT	CASSESLQGKVFF